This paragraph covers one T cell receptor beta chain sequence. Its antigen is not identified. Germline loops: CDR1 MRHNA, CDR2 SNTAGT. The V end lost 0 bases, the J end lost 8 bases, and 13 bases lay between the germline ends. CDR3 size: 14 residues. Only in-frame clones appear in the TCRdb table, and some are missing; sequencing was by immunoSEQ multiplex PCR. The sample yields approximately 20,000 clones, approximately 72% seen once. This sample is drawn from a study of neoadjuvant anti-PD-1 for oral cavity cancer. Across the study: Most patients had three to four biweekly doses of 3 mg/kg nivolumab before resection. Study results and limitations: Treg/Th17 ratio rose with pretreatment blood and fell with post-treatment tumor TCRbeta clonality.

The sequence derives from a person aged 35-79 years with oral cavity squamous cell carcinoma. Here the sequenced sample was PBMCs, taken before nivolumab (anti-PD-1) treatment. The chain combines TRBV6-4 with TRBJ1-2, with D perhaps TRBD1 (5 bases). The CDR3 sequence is CASSDSQAAGGYTF. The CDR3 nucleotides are TGTGCCAGCAGTGACTCACAGGCGGCGGGAGGCTACACCTTC.